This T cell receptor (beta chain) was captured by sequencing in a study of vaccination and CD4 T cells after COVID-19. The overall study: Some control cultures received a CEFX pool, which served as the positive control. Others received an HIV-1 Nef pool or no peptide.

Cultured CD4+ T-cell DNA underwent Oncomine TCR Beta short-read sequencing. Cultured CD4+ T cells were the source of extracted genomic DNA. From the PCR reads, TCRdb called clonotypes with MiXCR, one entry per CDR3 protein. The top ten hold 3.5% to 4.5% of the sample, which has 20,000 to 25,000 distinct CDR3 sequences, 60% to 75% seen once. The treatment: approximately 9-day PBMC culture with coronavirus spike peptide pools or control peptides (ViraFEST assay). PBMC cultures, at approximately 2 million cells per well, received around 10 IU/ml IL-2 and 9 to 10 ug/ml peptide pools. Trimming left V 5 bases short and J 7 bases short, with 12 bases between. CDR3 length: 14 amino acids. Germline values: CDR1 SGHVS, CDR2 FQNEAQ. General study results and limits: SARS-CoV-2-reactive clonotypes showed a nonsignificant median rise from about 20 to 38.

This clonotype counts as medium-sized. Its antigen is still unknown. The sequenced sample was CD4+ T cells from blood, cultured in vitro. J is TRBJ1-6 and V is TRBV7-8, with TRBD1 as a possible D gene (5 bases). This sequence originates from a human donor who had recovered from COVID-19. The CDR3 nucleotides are TGTGCCAGCAGCCCTCGGGAGGGGAATTCACCCCTCCACTTT. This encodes CASSPREGNSPLHF.